This T cell receptor beta chain was identified during a study of CD8 T cells in Susac syndrome. This clonotype showed up just a few times. Random hexamers primed reverse transcription of about 0.5 to 1 ug RNA. TCRdb reprocessed the immunoSEQ multiplex PCR reads via MiXCR and lists one record per CDR3 protein. In the table there are about 52,000 distinct CDR3 sequences, approximately 93% of which are singletons. V gave up 5 bases and J gave up 0 bases; unmatched junction bases: 1. This CDR3 spans 13 amino acids. CDR1 and CDR2 (germline): MDHEN, SYDVKM. The sequencing input was CD8+ T cells from PBMCs. The clonotype comes from a human donor with multiple sclerosis. The rearrangement links TRBV28 to TRBJ2-7; 7 bases are a match to TRBD1. CDR3 bases: TGTGCCAGCAGTGACAGGGCCTCCTACGAGCAGTACTTC. Protein product: CASSDRASYEQYF.